The 13 T cell receptor beta chains listed next were all sequenced from one sample in a study of CXCR3-negative and CXCR3-positive naive CD8 T cells. 5' RACE that incorporated UMI labels was used to prepare the TRB cDNA libraries. TCRdb re-called the 5' RACE reads and shows each CDR3 protein once, DNA omitted. Its clone listing holds tens of thousands of distinct CDR3 sequences. The sample was memory CD8+ T cells from blood. These receptor sequences come from a human donor in good health. Some clones in this sample may be carry-over from other donors' samples.

The CDR3 sequence is CSVADANTGELFF. The chain carries TRBV29-1 and TRBJ2-2. CDR1 is SQVTM, CDR2 ANQGSEA, per germline. This CDR3 is built from 13 residues.

The rearrangement links TRBV7-7 to TRBJ2-3; no DNA is available, so the TRBD1 call from TCRdb remains unchecked. Germline CDR1 is SSHAT and CDR2 is FNYEAQ (reference sequence). This CDR3 spans 14 amino acids. CDR3 loop: CASSPGAYTDTQYF.

The CDR3 sequence is CASSSTSGSRSTGELFF. The rearrangement uses TRBV12-3 or TRBV12-4 and TRBJ2-2; lacking DNA, the TRBD2 call made by TCRdb goes unchecked. The CDR3 consists of 17 residues.

The V and J genes are TRBV29-1 and TRBJ1-2. CDR1 is SQVTM and CDR2 is ANQGSEA in the germline V gene. The CDR3 extends over 14 amino acids. The chain's CDR3 is CSVGSDLEIYGYTF.

CDR3 protein: CASSPVGSNYGYTF. This chain uses TRBV5-1 with TRBJ1-2. The V gene's germline CDR1 is SGHRS and CDR2 YFSETQ. The CDR3 extends over 14 amino acids.

The rearrangement joins TRBV9 to TRBJ1-1. The CDR3 totals 15 residues. CDR1 is SGDLS and CDR2 is YYNGEE in the germline V gene. The CDR3: CASSVEKGPNTEAFF.

The J gene is TRBJ1-1, the V gene TRBV20-1; as DNA is missing, the TRBD1 call by TCRdb cannot be tested. The length of the CDR3 is 14 residues. Germline V gene data show CDR1 as DFQATT and CDR2 as SNEGSKA (reference sequence). The CDR3 loop reads CSAHQGGVVTEAFF.

The chain has TRBV13 and TRBJ1-2; lacking DNA, the TRBD1 call made by TCRdb goes unchecked. Germline V CDR1 and CDR2: PRHDT, FYEKMQ (reference sequence). There are 14 residues in the CDR3. Here the CDR3 reads CASSLGQGVGGYTF.

This chain links TRBV11-2 with TRBJ2-1. Per the germline V gene, CDR1 is SGHAT and CDR2 is FQNNGV. The CDR3 is made up of 16 amino acids. The CDR3 region is CASSPFLPTHGNEQFF.

The J gene is TRBJ1-1, the V gene TRBV9; the TRBD1 assignment by TCRdb is unverifiable without DNA. CDR3 length: 16 amino acids. Germline V gene lookup returns CDR1 SGDLS and CDR2 YYNGEE. CDR3 sequence: CASSAKTGRSATEAFF.

V usage is TRBV4-1 and J usage is TRBJ2-7; the D call from TCRdb, TRBD1, cannot be confirmed without DNA. This CDR3 has 14 residues. The germline V gene has CDR1 MGHRA and CDR2 YSYEKL. This CDR3 reads CASSPGTGTYEQYF.

This sequence joins TRBV6-2 or TRBV6-3 and TRBJ2-3; without DNA, the TCRdb call of TRBD2 cannot be checked. CDR3 size: 15 residues. Germline lookup yields CDR1 MNHEY and CDR2 SVGEGT. The CDR3 here is CASSYASGATDTQYF.

V and J are TRBV20-1 and TRBJ2-7; the D gene TCRdb calls, TRBD1, cannot be checked with no DNA. The CDR3 has 15 amino acids. Germline-derived CDR1 and CDR2 are DFQATT and SNEGSKA (reference sequence). Here the CDR3 reads CSANEGRGFYYEQYF.